This T cell receptor beta chain was obtained from a study of cytomegalovirus exposure and HLA in healthy donors. Study results and caveats: A later analysis appeared to link common viral pathogens to several of the most significant clusters. Most of the CMV-associated TCR beta chains (in a later analysis) appeared to be HLA-restricted. Highly shared sequence variants in one cluster were likely a sequencing artifact.

A word on this clone: The antigen remains undetermined.

Deletions cut 3 bases from V and 0 bases from J, with 9 bases between. This CDR3 spans 15 amino acids. The germline V gene encodes CDR1 MNHNS and CDR2 SASEGT. The PCR contained 60 Vbeta and 13 Jbeta primers. Repertoires were generated with immunoSEQ multiplex PCR, while TCRdb's copy carries only in-frame clones and drops some. The table records around 200,000 clones, under 80% of them present only once. V usage is TRBV6-1 and J usage is TRBJ2-1; D is unclear. This clonotype originated in a girl between 2 and 10 years old in good health and CMV-seronegative. The sample consisted of PBMCs. Written as DNA, the CDR3 is TGTGCCAGCAGTGATTCGGCTAGCTCCTACAATGAGCAGTTCTTC. This gives the protein CASSDSASSYNEQFF.